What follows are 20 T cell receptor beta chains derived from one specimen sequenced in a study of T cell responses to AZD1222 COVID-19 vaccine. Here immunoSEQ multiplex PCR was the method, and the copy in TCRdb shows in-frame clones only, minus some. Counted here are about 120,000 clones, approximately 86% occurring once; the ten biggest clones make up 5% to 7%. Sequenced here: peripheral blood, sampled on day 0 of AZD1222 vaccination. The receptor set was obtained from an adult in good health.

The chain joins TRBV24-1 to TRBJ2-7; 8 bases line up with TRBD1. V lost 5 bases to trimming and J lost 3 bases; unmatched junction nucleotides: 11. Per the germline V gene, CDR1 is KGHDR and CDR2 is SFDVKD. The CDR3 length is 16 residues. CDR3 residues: CATSGQGQVGIYEQYF. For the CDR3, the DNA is TGTGCCACCAGTGGCCAGGGACAGGTTGGGATCTACGAGCAGTACTTC.

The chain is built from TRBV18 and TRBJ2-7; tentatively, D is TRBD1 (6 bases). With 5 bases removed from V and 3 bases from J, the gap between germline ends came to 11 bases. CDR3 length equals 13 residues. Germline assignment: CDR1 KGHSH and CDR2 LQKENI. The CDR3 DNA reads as TGTGCCAGCTCATCGGGGACATTCTACGAGCAGTACTTC. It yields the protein CASSSGTFYEQYF.

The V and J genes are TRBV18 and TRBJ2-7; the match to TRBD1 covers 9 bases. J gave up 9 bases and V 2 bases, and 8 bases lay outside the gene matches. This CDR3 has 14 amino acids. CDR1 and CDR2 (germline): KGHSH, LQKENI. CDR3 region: CASSPGDRATGQYF. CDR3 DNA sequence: TGTGCCAGCTCACCAGGGGACAGGGCTACGGGGCAGTACTTC.

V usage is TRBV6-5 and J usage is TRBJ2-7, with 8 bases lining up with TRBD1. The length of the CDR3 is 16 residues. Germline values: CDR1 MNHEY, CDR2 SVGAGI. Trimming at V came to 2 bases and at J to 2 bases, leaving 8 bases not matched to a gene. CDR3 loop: CASSYLRQGITYEQYF. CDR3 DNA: TGTGCCAGCAGTTACCTAAGACAGGGGATAACCTACGAGCAGTACTTC.

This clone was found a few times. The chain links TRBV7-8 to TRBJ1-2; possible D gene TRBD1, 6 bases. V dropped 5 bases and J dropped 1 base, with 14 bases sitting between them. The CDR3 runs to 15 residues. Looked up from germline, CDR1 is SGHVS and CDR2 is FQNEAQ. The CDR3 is CASSVRDTFNYGYTF. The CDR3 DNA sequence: TGTGCCAGCAGCGTCCGGGACACCTTTAACTATGGCTACACCTTC.

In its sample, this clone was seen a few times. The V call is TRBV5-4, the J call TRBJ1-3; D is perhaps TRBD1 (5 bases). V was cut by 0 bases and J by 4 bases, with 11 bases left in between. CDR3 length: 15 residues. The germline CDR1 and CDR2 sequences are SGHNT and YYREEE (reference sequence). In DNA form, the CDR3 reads TGTGCCAGCAGCTTGGCCGGGCAGGGCGGAAACACCATATATTTT. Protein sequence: CASSLAGQGGNTIYF.

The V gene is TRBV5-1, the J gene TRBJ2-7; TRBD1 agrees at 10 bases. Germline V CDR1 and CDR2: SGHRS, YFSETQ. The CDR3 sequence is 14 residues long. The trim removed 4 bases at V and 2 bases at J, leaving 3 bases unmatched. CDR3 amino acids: CASSHGQGAYEQYF. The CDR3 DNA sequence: TGCGCCAGCAGCCACGGACAGGGGGCCTACGAGCAGTACTTC.

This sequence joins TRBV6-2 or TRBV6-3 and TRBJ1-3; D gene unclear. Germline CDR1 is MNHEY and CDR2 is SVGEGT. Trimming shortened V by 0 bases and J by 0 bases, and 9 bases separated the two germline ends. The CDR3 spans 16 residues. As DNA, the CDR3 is TGTGCCAGCAGTTACTCGAGGCAAATCTCTGGAAACACCATATATTTT. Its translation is CASSYSRQISGNTIYF.

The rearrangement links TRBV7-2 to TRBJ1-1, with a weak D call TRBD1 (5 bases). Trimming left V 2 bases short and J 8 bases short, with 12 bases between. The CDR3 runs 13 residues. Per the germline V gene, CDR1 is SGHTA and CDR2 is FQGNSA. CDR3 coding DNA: TGTGCCAGCAGCTTAACTTACCCAGGGGAAGCTTTCTTT. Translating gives CASSLTYPGEAFF.

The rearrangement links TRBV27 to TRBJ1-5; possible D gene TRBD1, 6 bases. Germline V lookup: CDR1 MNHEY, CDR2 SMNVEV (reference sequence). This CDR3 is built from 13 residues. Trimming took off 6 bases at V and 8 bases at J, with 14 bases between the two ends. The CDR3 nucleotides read TGTGCCAGCAGCCAAACAGGGAGGGAGCCCCAGCATTTT. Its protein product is CASSQTGREPQHF.

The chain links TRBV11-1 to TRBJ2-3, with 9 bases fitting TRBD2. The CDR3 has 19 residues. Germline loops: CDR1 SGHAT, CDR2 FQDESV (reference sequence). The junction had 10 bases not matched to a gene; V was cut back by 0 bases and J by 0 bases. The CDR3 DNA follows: TGTGCCAGCAGCTTAGCGCTGAGACTAGCGGCCAGGAGCACAGATACGCAGTATTTT. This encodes CASSLALRLAARSTDTQYF.

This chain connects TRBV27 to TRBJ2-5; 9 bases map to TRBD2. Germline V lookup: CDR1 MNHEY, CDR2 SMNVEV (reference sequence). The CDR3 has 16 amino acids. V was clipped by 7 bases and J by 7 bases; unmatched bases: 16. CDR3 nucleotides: TGTGCCAGCACCCTTATCGGCGGGGGGGCTGGAGGGACCCAGTACTTC. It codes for CASTLIGGGAGGTQYF.

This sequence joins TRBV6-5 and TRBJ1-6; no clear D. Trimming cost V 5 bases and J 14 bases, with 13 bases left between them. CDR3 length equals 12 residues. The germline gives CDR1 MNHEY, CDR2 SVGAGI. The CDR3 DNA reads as TGTGCCAGCAGTCCCTGGGCCAGTACCCTCCACTTT. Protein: CASSPWASTLHF.

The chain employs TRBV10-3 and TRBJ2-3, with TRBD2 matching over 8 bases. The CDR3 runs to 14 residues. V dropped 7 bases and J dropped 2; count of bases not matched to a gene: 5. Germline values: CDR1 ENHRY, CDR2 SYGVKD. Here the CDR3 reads CAIKTSGNTDTQYF. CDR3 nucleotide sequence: TGTGCCATCAAAACTAGCGGAAACACAGATACGCAGTATTTT.

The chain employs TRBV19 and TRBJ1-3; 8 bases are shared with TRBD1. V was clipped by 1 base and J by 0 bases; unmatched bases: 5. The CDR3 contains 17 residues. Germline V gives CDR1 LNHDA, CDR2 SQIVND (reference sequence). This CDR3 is CASSIGNRGSSGNTIYF. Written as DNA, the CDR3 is TGTGCCAGTAGTATAGGCAACAGGGGGTCCTCTGGAAACACCATATATTTT.

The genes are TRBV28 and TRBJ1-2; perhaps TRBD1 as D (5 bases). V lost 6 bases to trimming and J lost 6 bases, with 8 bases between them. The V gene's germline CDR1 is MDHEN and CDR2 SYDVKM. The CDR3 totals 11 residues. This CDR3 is CASRGRHGYTF. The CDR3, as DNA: TGTGCCAGCAGGGGGCGCCATGGCTACACCTTC.

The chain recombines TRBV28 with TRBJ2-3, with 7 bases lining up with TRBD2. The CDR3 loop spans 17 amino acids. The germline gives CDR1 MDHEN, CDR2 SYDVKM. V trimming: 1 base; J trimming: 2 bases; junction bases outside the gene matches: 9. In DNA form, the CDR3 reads TGTGCCAGCAGTTTATACCCCGGGGGGAAGAACACAGATACGCAGTATTTT. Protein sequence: CASSLYPGGKNTDTQYF.

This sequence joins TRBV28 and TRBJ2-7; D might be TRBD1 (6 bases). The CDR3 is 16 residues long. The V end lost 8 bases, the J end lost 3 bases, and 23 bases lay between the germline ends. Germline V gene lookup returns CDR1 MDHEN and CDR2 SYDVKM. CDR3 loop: CASSTQDSQALYEQYF. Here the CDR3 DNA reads TGTGCCAGCTCTACTCAGGACAGCCAAGCCCTCTACGAGCAGTACTTC.

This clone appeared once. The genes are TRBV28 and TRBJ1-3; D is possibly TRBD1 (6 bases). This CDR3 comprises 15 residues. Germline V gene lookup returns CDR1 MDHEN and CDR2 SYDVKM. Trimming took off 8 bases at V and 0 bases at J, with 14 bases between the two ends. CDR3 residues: CASGTGTHSGNTIYF. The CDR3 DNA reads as TGTGCCAGCGGAACCGGGACACACTCTGGAAACACCATATATTTT.

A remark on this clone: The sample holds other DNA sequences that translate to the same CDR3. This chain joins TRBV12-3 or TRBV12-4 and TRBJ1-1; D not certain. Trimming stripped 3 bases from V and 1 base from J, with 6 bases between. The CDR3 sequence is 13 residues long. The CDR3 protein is CASSLSENTEAFF. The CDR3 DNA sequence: TGTGCCAGCAGTTTGTCGGAGAACACTGAAGCTTTCTTT.